Shown below are 21 T cell receptor beta chains from a single sample sequenced in a study of monozygotic twins with cystic fibrosis (dated by TCRdb to about 2021). The receptor library was made with the immunoSEQ multiplex PCR assay. TCRdb re-hosts the immuneACCESS table, in-frame sequences only. Its copies lack some clones; in the studies checked, an unresolved V gene accounts for under half of them, and the cause for the rest is not known. In all, the sample holds about 20,000 clones, and about 90% of those were seen once. The ten top clones hold 1.6% of the sample. The sequenced sample consisted of blood. The source of these receptors is a girl aged 2-10 years with cystic fibrosis.

The chain carries TRBV6-4 and TRBJ1-5; a weak D match, TRBD1 (6 bases). V was shortened by 6 bases and J by 4 bases, with 10 bases between the two germline ends. Germline V gene lookup returns CDR1 MRHNA and CDR2 SNTAGT. CDR3 length: 13 residues. This CDR3 is CASRDRTNQPQHF. CDR3 sequence (DNA): TGTGCCAGCAGGGACAGAACAAATCAGCCCCAGCATTTT.

V gene TRBV30 combines with J gene TRBJ1-1; TRBD1 matches 8 bases. The CDR3 extends over 14 amino acids. In germline, CDR1 is GTSNPN, CDR2 SVGIG (reference sequence). J was trimmed by 5 bases and V by 0 bases; bases with no gene match: 5. The CDR3 bases are TGTGCCTGGAGTGTCCGGACAGGGATAACTGAAGCTTTCTTT. This translates into CAWSVRTGITEAFF.

The chain joins TRBV30 to TRBJ1-1; possibly TRBD1 for D (5 bases). The CDR3 contains 14 residues. V lost 5 bases and J lost 1, with 14 bases in between. The germline gives CDR1 GTSNPN, CDR2 SVGIG (reference sequence). CDR3 in DNA: TGTGCCTGGGAGGCAGGGCAGGGGAACACTGAAGCTTTCTTT. Its translation is CAWEAGQGNTEAFF.

The chain couples TRBV6-5 to TRBJ2-2; 7 positions agree with TRBD1. Germline CDR1 and CDR2: MNHEY and SVGAGI. CDR3 size: 15 residues. V shed 0 bases and J 5 bases; nucleotides not matched to a gene: 3. The CDR3 DNA reads TGTGCCAGCAGTTACTCGACAGGGCGAACCGGGGAGCTGTTTTTT. Translating gives CASSYSTGRTGELFF.

The V and J genes are TRBV6-1 and TRBJ1-2; D is uncertain. CDR3 length equals 13 residues. V dropped 6 bases and J dropped 4 bases, with 12 bases sitting between them. In germline, CDR1 is MNHNS, CDR2 SASEGT. DNA for the CDR3: TGTGCCAGCAGAGAGGGCTGGAGCTATGGCTACACCTTC. Its protein is CASREGWSYGYTF.

This chain links TRBV7-9 with TRBJ1-1, with TRBD1 as a possible D gene (5 bases). With 5 bases removed from V and 1 base from J, the gap between germline ends came to 8 bases. Looked up from germline, CDR1 is SEHNR and CDR2 is FQNEAQ (reference sequence). This CDR3 comprises 13 residues. In DNA form, the CDR3 reads TGTGCCAGCAGCCGGACACAGAACACTGAAGCTTTCTTT. Translated: CASSRTQNTEAFF. The full variable domain, completed using reference TRBV7-9 and TRBJ1-1, is DTGVSQNPRHKITKRGQNVTFRCDPISEHNRLYWYRQTLGQGPEFLTYFQNEAQLEKSRLLSDRFSAERPKGSFSTLEIQRTEQGDSAMYLCASSRTQNTEAFFGQGTRLTVV.

Here the CDR3 reads CASSSHSTSTDTQYF. The CDR3 DNA reads TGTGCCAGCAGTTCACATAGCACAAGCACAGATACGCAGTATTTT. The chain couples TRBV2 to TRBJ2-3; no reliable D call. The CDR3 contains 15 residues. Germline assignment: CDR1 SNHLY and CDR2 FYNNEI. Trimming cost V 5 bases and J 0 bases, with 12 bases left between them.

This chain links TRBV2 with TRBJ1-4; D not resolved. CDR3 size: 16 residues. V lost 4 bases and J lost 0, with 12 bases in between. CDR1 and CDR2 from the germline V gene are SNHLY and FYNNEI. The chain's CDR3 is CASSGRYGATNEKLFF. In DNA, the CDR3 is TGTGCCAGCAGTGGTCGATACGGTGCAACTAATGAAAAACTGTTTTTT.

This clone showed up just once. J is TRBJ1-1 and V is TRBV25-1; maybe TRBD1 (6 bases). CDR1 and CDR2 from the germline V gene are MGHDK and SYGVNS. CDR3 length equals 15 residues. The V and J ends lost 3 bases and 3 bases respectively, with 14 bases between them. CDR3 DNA: TGTGCCAGCAGTGACCTGCGGGGGGCTGACACTGAAGCTTTCTTT. Residues: CASSDLRGADTEAFF.

J is TRBJ1-1 and V is TRBV10-3; D gene ambiguous. The CDR3 runs 17 residues. The germline gives CDR1 ENHRY, CDR2 SYGVKD. Trimming removed 3 bases from V and 1 base from J, with 18 bases in between. CDR3: CAISENPGGRGNTEAFF. Written as DNA, the CDR3 is TGTGCCATCAGTGAAAACCCAGGAGGTCGGGGGAACACTGAAGCTTTCTTT.

As DNA, the CDR3 is TGTGCCACCCTCCCAGTCTCCTACGAGCAGTACTTC. Protein sequence: CATLPVSYEQYF. The chain has TRBV6-1 and TRBJ2-7; D is ambiguous. Deletions cut 10 bases from V and 0 bases from J, with 10 bases between. CDR1 is MNHNS and CDR2 is SASEGT in the germline V gene. This CDR3 region has 12 residues.

V usage is TRBV28 and J usage is TRBJ1-3, with D possibly matching TRBD1 (6 bases). The germline V and J ends were trimmed by 6 bases and 4 bases, with 19 bases remaining between them. From germline, CDR1 is MDHEN and CDR2 SYDVKM. This CDR3 contains 16 residues. CDR3 region: CASRGSGTLRGNTIYF. CDR3 sequence (DNA): TGTGCCAGCAGAGGATCCGGGACACTAAGAGGAAACACCATATATTTT.

The genes are TRBV6-1 and TRBJ2-4, with D hard to call. V shed 3 bases and J shed 3 bases, with 12 bases lying between them. The CDR3 covers 15 residues. Germline V gene sequence: CDR1 MNHNS, CDR2 SASEGT. CDR3 DNA: TGTGCCAGCAGTGAGCAGGTAAACGGCAAAAACATTCAGTACTTC. Protein product: CASSEQVNGKNIQYF.

CDR3 nucleotide sequence: TGTGCCAGCCTCGACAGGGGATCGTCAGCGGGTACGCAGTATTTT. It encodes CASLDRGSSAGTQYF. The chain combines TRBV6-6 with TRBJ2-3, with 8 bases lining up with TRBD1. V lost 8 bases to trimming and J lost 8 bases; unmatched junction nucleotides: 15. This CDR3 contains 15 residues. Germline loops: CDR1 MNHNY, CDR2 SVGAGI (reference sequence).

The V gene is TRBV5-1, the J gene TRBJ1-1; 7 nucleotides align to TRBD1. CDR1 is SGHRS and CDR2 is YFSETQ in the germline V gene. V lost 3 bases and J lost 1; bases outside the gene matches: 6. The CDR3 has 15 residues. The DNA for the CDR3 is TGCGCCAGCAGCTCTAACAGGGGCCAGAACACTGAAGCTTTCTTT. Protein product: CASSSNRGQNTEAFF. Based on the CDR3 plus reference TRBV5-1 and TRBJ1-1, the full variable domain is KAGVTQTPRYLIKTRGQQVTLSCSPISGHRSVSWYQQTPGQGLQFLFEYFSETQRNKGNFPGRFSGRQFSNSRSEMNVSTLELGDSALYLCASSSNRGQNTEAFFGQGTRLTVV.

The chain recombines TRBV30 with TRBJ2-3, with 9 bases identical to TRBD1. CDR3 size: 13 residues. Germline loops: CDR1 GTSNPN, CDR2 SVGIG (reference sequence). The trim removed 4 bases at V and 5 bases at J, leaving 4 bases unmatched. The DNA for the CDR3 is TGTGCCTGGAAGGGGACAGGGTTAGATACGCAGTATTTT. It encodes CAWKGTGLDTQYF.

V is TRBV4-2 and J is TRBJ1-6; D might be TRBD1 (5 bases). CDR1 is LGHNA, CDR2 YNFKEQ, per germline. Deletions cut 2 bases from V and 5 bases from J, with 13 bases between. The CDR3 extends over 16 amino acids. This CDR3 reads CASSQFGGEDNSPLHF. The DNA for the CDR3 is TGTGCCAGCAGCCAATTTGGGGGAGAAGATAATTCACCCCTCCACTTT.

The rearrangement joins TRBV18 to TRBJ1-5; unclear D gene. This CDR3 is built from 14 residues. V dropped 2 bases and J dropped 4 bases, with 9 bases sitting between them. Germline V gene data show CDR1 as KGHSH and CDR2 as LQKENI. DNA for the CDR3: TGTGCCAGCTCACCATCCGTGGGTAATCAGCCCCAGCATTTT. It codes for CASSPSVGNQPQHF.

V is TRBV2 and J is TRBJ1-5, with TRBD1 as a possible D gene (5 bases). Trimming stripped 0 bases from V and 7 bases from J, with 7 bases between. In germline, CDR1 is SNHLY, CDR2 FYNNEI. CDR3 length equals 13 residues. The CDR3 spells CASSEAQGQPQHF. In DNA form, the CDR3 reads TGTGCCAGCAGTGAAGCGCAGGGACAGCCCCAGCATTTT.

J is TRBJ1-1 and V is TRBV7-2; D unclear. V gave up 1 base and J gave up 5 bases, with 8 bases separating them. CDR3 size: 13 residues. Germline V CDR1 and CDR2: SGHTA, FQGNSA. CDR3 residues: CASSLESGTEAFF. CDR3 coding DNA: TGTGCCAGCAGCTTAGAGTCGGGGACTGAAGCTTTCTTT.

The V gene is TRBV7-9, the J gene TRBJ1-6, with D perhaps matching TRBD1 (6 bases). V lost 5 bases and J lost 7, with 12 bases in between. This CDR3 is built from 14 residues. CDR1 and CDR2 from the germline V gene are SEHNR and FQNEAQ (reference sequence). The CDR3 region is CASSLRDKNSPLHF. CDR3 nucleotide sequence: TGTGCCAGCAGCCTCCGGGACAAAAATTCACCCCTCCACTTT.